This T cell receptor (beta chain) was sequenced in a study of blood T cells in healthy people across ages. The CDR3 has 17 residues. Germline loops: CDR1 SQVTM, CDR2 ANQGSEA. The V and J ends lost 7 bases and 0 bases, in that order; junction bases with no gene match: 11. It was with a sample-barcoded 5' primer and a J-beta primer mix that a second PCR of roughly 7 to 12 cycles was run. TCRdb re-derived calls from the 5' RACE reads in MiXCR, one entry per CDR3 protein. The sample carries 600,000 to 900,000 distinct CDR3 sequences, about a quarter recorded once. Another study also made use of these data, one on T cells of mothers and their children.

Material for sequencing was blood. This receptor was obtained from a boy between 10 and 17 years old in good health. The J gene is TRBJ1-3, the V gene TRBV29-1, with 11 nucleotides matching TRBD1. The CDR3 DNA reads as TGCAGCGCGTGGACAGGGGGCTCTCTTAGCTCTGGAAACACCATATATTTT. This gives the protein CSAWTGGSLSSGNTIYF.